This TCR beta chain was captured in a study of prognosis after radiotherapy for stage I lung cancer. From genomic DNA, TCR beta CDR3 was amplified by two-round multiplex PCR. Round one of PCR was performed, and it used primers specific to each TRBV and TRBJ gene. Universal primers were used for second-round PCR. From the multiplex PCR reads, TCRdb called clonotypes with MiXCR, one entry per CDR3 protein. This table has 20,000 or so distinct CDR3 sequences, about a quarter appearing once. This clonotype was seen at least ten times. The clonotype originates from a donor aged 50 or older with non-small cell lung cancer. The sequencing used PBMCs, collected before or after stereotactic body radiation therapy (not recorded which).

The CDR3 spells CASSVEAGPRGDTQYF. The CDR3 DNA follows: TGTGCCAGCAGCGTAGAAGCGGGACCCCGGGGGGATACGCAGTATTTT. The chain has TRBV9 and TRBJ2-3, with 7 nucleotides matching TRBD2. The junction had 10 bases not matched to a gene; V was cut back by 0 bases and J by 6 bases. CDR1 SGDLS and CDR2 YYNGEE come from the germline V gene. The CDR3 contains 16 residues. Filled out from reference TRBV9 and TRBJ2-3, the complete variable domain reads DSGVTQTPKHLITATGQRVTLRCSPRSGDLSVYWYQQSLDQGLQFLIQYYNGEERAKGNILERFSAQQFPDLHSELNLSSLELGDSALYFCASSVEAGPRGDTQYFGPGTRLTVL.